This note documents a single TCR beta chain sequence. The antigen remains undetermined. Prepared TCR beta cDNA libraries contained unique molecular identifiers. TCRdb re-called the PCR reads through MiXCR, storing one row per CDR3 protein. The table lists about 770,000 distinct CDR3 sequences, roughly 46% of them singletons. The source of the sample is a study of post-analysis software for immune sequencing data. Whole-study context: Relapsing-remitting, secondary progressive and progressive-relapsing forms of multiple sclerosis all featured among disease courses.

Study-wide results and caveats: Under the F measure, samples that were prepared in one batch clustered strongly together.

The clonotype was recovered from a girl between 10 and 17 years old with multiple sclerosis. The sample taken for sequencing was blood.

The CDR3 protein is CAWSVGPALGEQYF. The CDR3 DNA follows: TGTGCCTGGAGTGTTGGACCCGCCCTTGGCGAGCAGTACTTC. The gene calls are TRBV30 and TRBJ2-5; D unclear. Matching the DNA end better, TRBJ2-7 makes the J call doubtful. From germline, CDR1 is GTSNPN and CDR2 SVGIG (reference sequence). This CDR3 contains 14 residues.